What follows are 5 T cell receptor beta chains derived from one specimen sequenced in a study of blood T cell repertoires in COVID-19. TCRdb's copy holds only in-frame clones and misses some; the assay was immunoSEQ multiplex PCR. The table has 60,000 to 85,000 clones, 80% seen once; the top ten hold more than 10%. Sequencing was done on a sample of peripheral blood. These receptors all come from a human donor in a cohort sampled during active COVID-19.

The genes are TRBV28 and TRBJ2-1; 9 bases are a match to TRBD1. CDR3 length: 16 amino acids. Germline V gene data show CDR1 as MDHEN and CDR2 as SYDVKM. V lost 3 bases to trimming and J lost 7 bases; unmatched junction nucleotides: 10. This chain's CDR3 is CASSFWGDRVGNEQFF. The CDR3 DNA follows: TGTGCCAGCAGTTTTTGGGGGGACAGGGTAGGTAATGAGCAGTTCTTC.

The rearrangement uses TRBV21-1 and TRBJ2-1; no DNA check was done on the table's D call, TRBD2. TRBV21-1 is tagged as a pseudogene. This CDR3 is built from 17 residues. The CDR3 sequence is CASSTISTSGDWNEQFF. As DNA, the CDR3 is TGTGCCAGCAGCACCATTTCGACTAGCGGGGATTGGAATGAGCAGTTCTTC.

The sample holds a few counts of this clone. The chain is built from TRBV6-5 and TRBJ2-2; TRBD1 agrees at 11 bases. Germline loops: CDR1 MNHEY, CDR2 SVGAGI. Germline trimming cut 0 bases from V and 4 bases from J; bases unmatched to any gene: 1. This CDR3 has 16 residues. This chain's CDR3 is CASSYSGTGGTGELFF. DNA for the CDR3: TGTGCCAGCAGTTACTCCGGGACAGGGGGCACCGGGGAGCTGTTTTTT.

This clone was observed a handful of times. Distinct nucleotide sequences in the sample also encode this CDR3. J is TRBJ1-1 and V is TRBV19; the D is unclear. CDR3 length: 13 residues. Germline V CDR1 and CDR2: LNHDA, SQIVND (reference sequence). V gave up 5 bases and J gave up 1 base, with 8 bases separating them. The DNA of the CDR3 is TGTGCCAGTAGTCCCCGACAGAACACTGAAGCTTTCTTT. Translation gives CASSPRQNTEAFF.

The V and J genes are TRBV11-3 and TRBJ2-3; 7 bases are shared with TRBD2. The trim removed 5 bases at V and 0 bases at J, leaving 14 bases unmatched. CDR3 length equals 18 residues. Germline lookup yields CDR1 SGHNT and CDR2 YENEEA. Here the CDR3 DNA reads TGTGCCAGCAGCCATAGCGGGCTAGGGAGAACTAGCACAGATACGCAGTATTTT. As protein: CASSHSGLGRTSTDTQYF.